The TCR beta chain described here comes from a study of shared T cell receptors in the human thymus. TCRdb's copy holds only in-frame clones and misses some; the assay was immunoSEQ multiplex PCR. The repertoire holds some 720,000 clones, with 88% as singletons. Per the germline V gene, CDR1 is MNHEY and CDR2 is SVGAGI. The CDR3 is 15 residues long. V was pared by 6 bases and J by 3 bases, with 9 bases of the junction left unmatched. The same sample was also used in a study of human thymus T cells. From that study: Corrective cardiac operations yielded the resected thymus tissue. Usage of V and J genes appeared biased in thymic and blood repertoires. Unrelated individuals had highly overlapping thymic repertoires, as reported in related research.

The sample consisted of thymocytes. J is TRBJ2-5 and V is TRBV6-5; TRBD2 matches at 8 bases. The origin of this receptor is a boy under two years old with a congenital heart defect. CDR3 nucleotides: TGTGCCAGCAGCCCGTCGGGGGGGAACGAAGAGACCCAGTACTTC. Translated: CASSPSGGNEETQYF.